This TCR beta chain was found in a study of T-cell memory formation after mild COVID-19. At least ten counts were recorded for this clonotype. Its antigen is not known. Study-level points and caveats: Later expanders leaned CD4+, whereas day 15 to 85 contracting clones were balanced CD4/CD8.

Germline V lookup: CDR1 SGHTA, CDR2 FQGNSA. The CDR3 runs 18 residues. Trimming at V came to 0 bases and at J to 7 bases, leaving 12 bases not matched to a gene. cDNA libraries for TCR alpha and TCR beta, carrying sample barcodes and UMIs, came from 5'RACE with constant-segment primers. TCRdb reprocessed the 5' RACE reads via MiXCR and lists one record per CDR3 protein. Of roughly 51,000 distinct CDR3 sequences listed, around 7.2% were seen once; the top ten hold more than 1.2%. This chain uses TRBV7-2 with TRBJ2-5; 12 bases align to TRBD2. The source is a young man who had mild COVID-19 (a few samples of this study predate the infection). Cell type and time point are not known. The sequenced sample was PBMCs or a T cell subset sorted from them (not recorded which). CDR3 sequence reads: CASSLASGLAGIKVTQYF. CDR3 DNA sequence: TGTGCCAGCAGCTTAGCGAGCGGACTAGCGGGGATTAAGGTGACCCAGTACTTC.